These 23 T cell receptor beta chains were sequenced from one sample in a study of breast tumors, draining lymph nodes, adjacent tissues. A single record per CDR3 protein comes from TCRdb applying MiXCR to the multiplex PCR reads. The sample yields approximately 52,000 distinct CDR3 sequences, roughly two fifths seen once. What was sequenced was breast tumor tissue. These receptors were obtained from a female donor with breast cancer. Some clones in this sample may be carry-over from other donors' samples.

Many counts were recorded for this clonotype. The chain recombines TRBV3-1 with TRBJ2-7; D ambiguous. Trimming cost V 5 bases and J 2 bases, with 10 bases left between them. The CDR3 totals 13 residues. From germline, CDR1 is LGHDT and CDR2 YNNKEL (reference sequence). CDR3 nucleotide sequence: TGTGCCAGCAGCTTTCTGGGCGCCTACGAGCAGTACTTC. Protein: CASSFLGAYEQYF.

This clonotype has ten or more counts. This chain links TRBV19 with TRBJ1-3; no clear D. Between the trimmed V and J ends, which lost 1 base and 2 bases, there was a span of 9 bases. Germline V gene lookup returns CDR1 LNHDA and CDR2 SQIVND (reference sequence). The CDR3 is 15 amino acids. The CDR3: CASSIVAETGNTIYF. CDR3 in DNA: TGTGCCAGTAGTATAGTAGCGGAGACTGGAAACACCATATATTTT.

The V call is TRBV7-9, the J call TRBJ2-3; D is possibly TRBD1 (6 bases). Trimming removed 3 bases from V and 2 bases from J, with 15 bases in between. Germline CDR1 SEHNR, CDR2 FQNEAQ (reference sequence). The CDR3 loop spans 16 amino acids. CDR3 nucleotide sequence: TGTGCCAGCAGCTTGGACAGCCCGTCTTCCACAGATACGCAGTATTTT. Translation gives CASSLDSPSSTDTQYF.

The chain uses TRBV5-1 and TRBJ2-7; no firm D call. V was pared by 0 bases and J by 2 bases, with 12 bases between. The CDR3 contains 15 residues. Germline CDR1 and CDR2: SGHRS and YFSETQ. The CDR3 coding sequence is TGCGCCAGCAGCTTGGGTTCCGACGGAGCCTACGAGCAGTACTTC. Its translation: CASSLGSDGAYEQYF.

This clonotype was seen many times. This sequence joins TRBV7-2 and TRBJ2-3; D may be TRBD2 (6 bases). V was cut by 6 bases and J by 8 bases, with 18 bases left in between. The CDR3 extends over 14 amino acids. Germline loops: CDR1 SGHTA, CDR2 FQGNSA. The CDR3 region has the DNA TGTGCCAGCAGTTCCGGGACTGGCTACGGTACGCAGTATTTT. Amino acid sequence: CASSSGTGYGTQYF.

On this clonotype itself: The CDR3 does not end in the conserved phenylalanine or tryptophan, so this is likely a read error. The rearrangement links TRBV5-1 to TRBJ2-7; D may be TRBD2 (6 bases). Germline CDR1 SGHRS, CDR2 YFSETQ. The CDR3 length is 11 residues. The CDR3 region has the DNA TGTGCCAGCAGCTTGGACTACGGGCAGTACTCC. Amino acid sequence: CASSLDYGQYS.

This clonotype was recorded once. The chain combines TRBV11-2 with TRBJ2-5, with D possibly being TRBD1 (6 bases). Germline CDR1 is SGHAT and CDR2 is FQNNGV. CDR3 length: 16 amino acids. Trimming removed 5 bases from V and 5 bases from J, with 21 bases in between. CDR3 sequence reads: CASSPGMGPGVETQYF. In nucleotides, the CDR3 is TGTGCCAGCAGCCCGGGGATGGGACCAGGGGTCGAGACCCAGTACTTC. Full variable domain (outside the CDR3, taken from reference TRBV11-2 and TRBJ2-5): EAGVAQSPRYKIIEKRQSVAFWCNPISGHATLYWYQQILGQGPKLLIQFQNNGVVDDSQLPKDRFSAERLKGVDSTLKIQPAKLEDSAVYLCASSPGMGPGVETQYFGPGTRLLVL.

The table lists this clonotype with many counts. V is TRBV10-2 and J is TRBJ2-7; weak D call: TRBD2 (6 bases). The CDR3 contains 14 residues. Germline V gene data show CDR1 as WSHSY and CDR2 as SAAADI. The germline V and J ends were trimmed by 2 bases and 6 bases, with 14 bases remaining between them. Written as DNA, the CDR3 is TGCGCCAGCAGTGAGCCCCGGGGAGGCCCCGAGCAGTACTTC. Its translation is CASSEPRGGPEQYF.

The chain has TRBV20-1 and TRBJ1-3, with D hard to call. CDR1 is DFQATT, CDR2 SNEGSKA, per germline (reference sequence). This CDR3 is built from 11 residues. V shed 6 bases and J shed 4 bases, with 7 bases lying between them. Here the CDR3 reads CSASGGNTIYF. The CDR3 DNA sequence: TGCAGTGCATCGGGGGGAAACACCATATATTTT.

This clonotype has ten or more counts. This chain links TRBV6-2 or TRBV6-3 with TRBJ2-1, with a tentative D call TRBD2 (6 bases). CDR3 length: 13 amino acids. V lost 5 bases and J 7 bases, leaving 12 bases between the germline ends. Germline CDR1 and CDR2: MNHEY and SVGEGT. CDR3 bases: TGTGCCAGCAGTGCCCCGCGGGGAAATGAGCAGTTCTTC. Its protein product is CASSAPRGNEQFF.

This clonotype showed up many times. This chain links TRBV4-3 with TRBJ2-7, with TRBD1 as a possible D gene (6 bases). The CDR3 consists of 15 residues. The V and J ends lost 0 bases and 3 bases respectively, with 12 bases between them. Looked up from germline, CDR1 is LGHNA and CDR2 is YSLEER. The CDR3 spells CASSQERGQFYEQYF. CDR3 bases: TGCGCCAGCAGCCAAGAAAGGGGACAATTCTACGAGCAGTACTTC.

The sample holds many counts of this clonotype. J is TRBJ2-2 and V is TRBV5-1; D call uncertain. The CDR3 has 15 amino acids. Germline CDR1 SGHRS, CDR2 YFSETQ. V was shortened by 4 bases and J by 7 bases, with 17 bases between the two germline ends. CDR3 DNA sequence: TGCGCCAGCAGCACCGGGCCGGTGGGTGACGGGGAGCTGTTTTTT. Amino acids: CASSTGPVGDGELFF.

Points on this clonotype: The junction shows a germline mismatch at one end, possibly a read error. This chain uses TRBV4-1 with TRBJ1-3; D is ambiguous. The CDR3 loop spans 15 amino acids. Per germline, CDR1 MGHRA and CDR2 YSYEKL. Here the CDR3 DNA reads TGTGCCAGCGGCCAAGTAAAGGGTCGATTAAACACCATATATTTT. It specifies CASGQVKGRLNTIYF.

Of note for this clonotype: Being one base from a much bigger clone, this may be a read error. The chain combines TRBV6-1 with TRBJ2-3; perhaps TRBD2 as D (7 bases). Germline CDR1 MNHNS, CDR2 SASEGT. The CDR3 runs to 17 residues. The CDR3 sequence is CAGSAVGGGIRTDTQYF. CDR3 coding DNA: TGTGCCGGCAGTGCCGTGGGCGGGGGCATACGCACAGATACGCAGTATTTT.

In its sample, this clonotype ranks as medium-sized. DNA of the CDR3: TGCAGTGCCACGACTAGCGGGAGTCTTCAGGATACGCAGTATTTT. Its translation: CSATTSGSLQDTQYF. This chain uses TRBV20-1 with TRBJ2-3, with 12 nucleotides matching TRBD2. Germline V gives CDR1 DFQATT, CDR2 SNEGSKA (reference sequence). V shed 6 bases, J shed 6 bases, and the junction held 10 bases outside the gene matches. The length of the CDR3 is 15 residues.

This clonotype was recorded many times. V is TRBV6-2 or TRBV6-3 and J is TRBJ1-5; D gene uncertain. Trimming took off 0 bases at V and 4 bases at J, with 22 bases between the two ends. The CDR3 sequence is 19 residues long. Germline CDR1 reads MNHEY; CDR2 reads SVGEGT. The CDR3 loop reads CASSYSIEDQVRGNQPQHF. In DNA, the CDR3 is TGTGCCAGCAGTTACTCGATTGAGGACCAGGTACGGGGAAATCAGCCCCAGCATTTT.

A note on this clonotype: The junction shows a germline mismatch at one end, possibly a read error. J is TRBJ2-2 and V is TRBV6-6, with 10 bases aligning to TRBD2. CDR3 length: 16 amino acids. Per the germline V gene, CDR1 is MNHNY and CDR2 is SVGAGI (reference sequence). The CDR3 DNA follows: TGTGCCGGCAGTCACCGAGAACTAGCGGGGCACAATGAGCAGTTTTTT. Its translation: CAGSHRELAGHNEQFF.

This chain links TRBV29-1 with TRBJ2-5; 13 bases agree with TRBD2. Trimming took 8 bases from V and 4 from J; bases not matched to a gene: 10. The CDR3 totals 15 residues. From germline, CDR1 is SQVTM and CDR2 ANQGSEA. For the CDR3, the DNA is TGCAGCCTCGGACTAGCGGGAGACCTCTTAGAGACCCAGTACTTC. The encoded protein is CSLGLAGDLLETQYF.

This chain joins TRBV20-1 and TRBJ2-1, with 8 bases matching TRBD2. The germline V gene encodes CDR1 DFQATT and CDR2 SNEGSKA (reference sequence). The CDR3 contains 14 residues. Unmatched junction bases numbered 5, after V lost 4 bases and J lost 3 bases. The CDR3 is CSAKESGSYNEQFF. CDR3 in DNA: TGCAGTGCTAAAGAGAGCGGGAGCTACAATGAGCAGTTCTTC.

A remark on this clonotype: This could be a read error, since a much larger clone is one nucleotide away. The V gene is TRBV6-1, the J gene TRBJ2-7; D might be TRBD1 or TRBD2, each matching 6 bases. Germline lookup yields CDR1 MNHNS and CDR2 SASEGT. V dropped 6 bases and J dropped 6 bases, with 12 bases sitting between them. CDR3 length: 12 residues. DNA for the CDR3: TGTGCCAGCAGGCGTGGGGGGCGCGAGCAGTACTTC. It encodes CASRRGGREQYF.

Many counts were recorded for this clonotype. Here the CDR3 DNA reads TGTGCCAGCAGCCTCAGGGGAGGGGGGGAGCAGTACTTC. The encoded protein is CASSLRGGGEQYF. The chain combines TRBV3-1 with TRBJ2-7; D perhaps matches TRBD2 (7 bases). V lost 4 bases, J lost 7 bases, and 14 bases lay in between. CDR3 length: 13 residues. Germline V gene lookup returns CDR1 LGHDT and CDR2 YNNKEL (reference sequence).

This clonotype has a count of ten or more. Since a much larger clone is just one base distant, this may be a read error. The rearrangement joins TRBV11-3 to TRBJ1-6; D remains unclear. The CDR3 runs to 13 residues. Germline V gene data show CDR1 as SGHNT and CDR2 as YENEEA. The CDR3 spells CASSLGLNSLLHF. For the CDR3, the DNA is TGTGCCAGCAGCTTAGGACTAAACTCACTCCTCCACTTT. The full variable domain, its missing parts supplied by reference TRBV11-3 and TRBJ1-6, is EAGVVQSPRYKIIEKKQPVAFWCNPISGHNTLYWYLQNLGQGPELLIRYENEEAVDDSQLPKDRFSAERLKGVDSTLKIQPAELGDSAVYLCASSLGLNSLLHFGNGTRLTVT.

This clonotype came up many times. The chain combines TRBV20-1 with TRBJ1-2; D remains unclear. Germline V gene data show CDR1 as DFQATT and CDR2 as SNEGSKA (reference sequence). Trimming stripped 0 bases from V and 8 bases from J, with 16 bases between. There are 14 residues in the CDR3. The CDR3 nucleotides read TGCAGTGCTAGAGACCCGCGGAATTCCTCCGGCTACACCTTC. Residues: CSARDPRNSSGYTF.